Listed below are T cell receptor beta chains from one sample, sequenced in a study of CD8+ T cells in alopecia areata. Sequencing was performed with immunoSEQ multiplex PCR; in TCRdb, only in-frame clones are kept and a portion is missing. The sample holds about 190,000 clones, around 56% seen once. The starting material was CD4+ T cells sorted from blood, obtained at week 4, from a patient treated with tofacitinib. All receptors derive from a human donor with alopecia areata. Each CDR3 is given with its conserved first and last residue. D genes are given only for firm matches. Expanded clones are given a class, and other clones once, few, many or no size at all.

D	size	V	J	DNA	CDR3
TRBD2	NA	TRBV28	TRBJ2-3	TGTGCCAGCCAAGCGGGAGGGAGCACAGATACGCAGTATTTT	CASQAGGSTDTQYF
NA	NA	TRBV29-1	TRBJ2-3	TGCAGCGTTGAATTGGGACGAAGCACAGATACGCAGTATTTT	CSVELGRSTDTQYF
NA	NA	TRBV15	TRBJ2-3	TGTGCCACCGAAGGTACGGGAGATACGCAGTATTTT	CATEGTGDTQYF
TRBD2	few	TRBV6-5	TRBJ2-1	TGTGCCAGCAGTTACGGGCAAGCGGGAGGGCCGAATGAGCAGTTCTTC	CASSYGQAGGPNEQFF
NA	NA	TRBV9	TRBJ2-2	TGTGCCAGCAGCGGATCCTCGCTGGGGACCGGGGAGCTGTTTTTT	CASSGSSLGTGELFF
NA	once	TRBV29-1	TRBJ2-7	TGCAGCGTTGTAGGAACGGCTTTATCCTACGAGCAGTACTTC	CSVVGTALSYEQYF
NA	NA	TRBV29-1	TRBJ1-2	TGCAGCGTCCAAGACCCTAACTATGGCTACACCTTC	CSVQDPNYGYTF
NA	NA	TRBV25-1	TRBJ2-3	TGTGCCAGCAGCAGGATGAGTGGGGCAGATACGCAGTATTTT	CASSRMSGADTQYF
NA	NA	TRBV6-1	TRBJ2-1	TGTGCCAGCAGTGATTGGTGGGAGTTAGCCAATGAGCAGTTCTTC	CASSDWWELANEQFF
TRBD2	NA	TRBV2	TRBJ2-2	TGTGCCAGCAGTGAAGAGGGCGGCGGGAGGGCCCACGGGGAGCTGTTTTTT	CASSEEGGGRAHGELFF
NA	NA	TRBV4-1	TRBJ2-4	TGCGCCAGCAGCCAAGATTCGGAGCTAGCCAAAAACATTCAGTACTTC	CASSQDSELAKNIQYF
NA	NA	TRBV7-8	TRBJ2-1	TGTGCCAGCAGCTTAATCCAGCAATCGATTTACAATGAGCAGTTCTTC	CASSLIQQSIYNEQFF
NA	NA	TRBV4-2	TRBJ2-7	TGTGCCAGCAGCCAAGATCTTCAAGGACTTAGCTACGAGCAGTACTTC	CASSQDLQGLSYEQYF
NA	NA	TRBV6-5	TRBJ2-5	TGTGCCAGCAGCACTCGACGTCCCAAAGGAGAGACCCAGTACTTC	CASSTRRPKGETQYF
TRBD2	NA	TRBV15	TRBJ2-1	TGTGCCACCAGCAGACCAAAAGCGGGAGAGGAGCAGTTCTTC	CATSRPKAGEEQFF
NA	few	TRBV30	TRBJ2-7	TGTGCCTGGAGCGGAGGACTCTACGAGCAGTACTTC	CAWSGGLYEQYF
NA	NA	TRBV29-1	TRBJ1-2	TGCAGCCCCAAACATGGCTACACCTTC	CSPKHGYTF
TRBD2	NA	TRBV5-1	TRBJ2-5	TGCGCCAGCAGCATCTACACTAGCGGGTCTACCCAGTACTTC	CASSIYTSGSTQYF
NA	few	TRBV5-6	TRBJ2-7	TGTGCCAGCAGCTTGGAGCCGGGGGTACCCTACGAGCAGTACTTC	CASSLEPGVPYEQYF
TRBD2	NA	TRBV7-2	TRBJ2-7	TGTGCCAGCGGACCTAGCGGGAGGTTCCACGAGCAGTACTTC	CASGPSGRFHEQYF
TRBD2	NA	TRBV6-5	TRBJ2-7	TGTGCCAGCAGACCTAGCGGCTCGTTCTACGAGCAGTACTTC	CASRPSGSFYEQYF
NA	few	TRBV5-1	TRBJ2-1	TGCGCCAGCGCTCGGCAGGTTAGGGATGAGCAGTTCTTC	CASARQVRDEQFF
NA	NA	TRBV18	TRBJ2-7	TGTGCCAGCTCACCACGTCTTGTGGGAAAGGGAGACGAGCAGTACTTC	CASSPRLVGKGDEQYF
NA	few	TRBV6-5	TRBJ2-2	TGTGCCAGCCTTCGGACAGTCAACACCGGGGAGCTGTTTTTT	CASLRTVNTGELFF
NA	few	TRBV29-1	TRBJ2-7	TGCAGCGTTGGACTGGGACTGAGCTCCTACGAGCAGTACTTC	CSVGLGLSSYEQYF
NA	NA	TRBV29-1	TRBJ1-2	TGCAGCGTTGATCGCCCTCCCTTAGAGGGGGAAGCCTATGGCTACACCTTC	CSVDRPPLEGEAYGYTF
TRBD2	NA	TRBV14	TRBJ2-5	TGTGCCAGCAGCCATCACGGACTAGCGGGAGGGTCGGGAGAGACCCAGTACTTC	CASSHHGLAGGSGETQYF
NA	NA	TRBV16	TRBJ1-5	TGTGCCAGCAGCCTGCAGGGCAATCAGCCCCAGCATTTT	CASSLQGNQPQHF
NA	NA	TRBV6-5	TRBJ2-3	TGTGCCAGCAGTTACTCTTTGGCGGCTAGCACAGATACGCAGTATTTT	CASSYSLAASTDTQYF
NA	few	TRBV2	TRBJ2-4	TGTGCCAGCAGTGAAAGAGTAGGGCAGGGGCCCAACATTCAGTACTTC	CASSERVGQGPNIQYF
NA	NA	TRBV4-1	TRBJ2-3	TGCGCCAGCAGCCAACGGACGGGAGATACGCAGTATTTT	CASSQRTGDTQYF
TRBD2	NA	TRBV29-1	TRBJ2-1	TGCAGCGTCTCCTCTAGCGGGAGTAATGAGCAGTTCTTC	CSVSSSGSNEQFF
TRBD1	NA	TRBV6-6	TRBJ1-1	TGTGCCAGCAGGACAGGGTTGGCCACTGAAGCTTTCTTT	CASRTGLATEAFF
TRBD2	NA	TRBV30	TRBJ2-3	TGTGCCTGGGGGGCGGGTCCACTAGCGAAAGAAGTAGCTACGCAGTATTTT	CAWGAGPLAKEVATQYF
TRBD2	few	TRBV29-1	TRBJ2-1	TGCAGCGTGCGATCCGGGACTAGCGGGAGTGGCTGGAATGAGCAGTTCTTC	CSVRSGTSGSGWNEQFF
NA	few	TRBV5-1	TRBJ2-5	TGCGCCAGCAGCTTGGAACAGGGATCTCGGGAGACCCAGTACTTC	CASSLEQGSRETQYF
NA	NA	TRBV15	TRBJ2-1	TGTGCCACCAGCAGGGACCGAGCGGAGGAGGAGCAGTTCTTC	CATSRDRAEEEQFF